This T cell receptor beta chain was sequenced for a study of beta chain features in type 1 diabetes. cDNA synthesis used the whole RNA isolate, giving expressed TCRB sequences. Naive, central memory and regulatory T cell samples produced a mean of roughly 3.8 million reads. The protocol was immunoSEQ multiplex PCR, while the TCRdb copy is restricted to in-frame clones and leaves out a portion. The sample contains about 330,000 clones, 9.5% to 11% of which appear only once. Study findings and constraints: Type 1 diabetes patients showed a moderate but significant shortening of TCRB CDR3s in all four CD4+ subsets.

This clone has a handful of counts. Its target is unknown. The sequence was obtained from a woman aged 30 to 39 in good health. Source material: naive CD4+ T cells from blood.

DNA for the CDR3: TGTGCCAGCAGGGGGACACCTACTAGCGCGGGCTACGAGCAGTACTTC. Protein: CASRGTPTSAGYEQYF. The chain carries TRBV5-4 and TRBJ2-7, with a possible D match to TRBD2 (7 bases). Looked up from germline, CDR1 is SGHNT and CDR2 is YYREEE (reference sequence). The CDR3 has 16 amino acids. V was pared by 5 bases and J by 3 bases, with 21 bases between.